Listed here are 21 T cell receptor beta chains from one sample, sequenced in a study of identical twins. Via MiXCR, TCRdb re-called the 5' RACE reads, giving one row per CDR3 protein. The table shows a few hundred thousand distinct CDR3 sequences, with over 12% occurring only once. A further study also used this sample, focusing on yellow fever vaccine responses in identical twins.

Sequenced sample: CD4+ T cells sorted from blood. The receptors shown here come from a woman aged 18-35 years in good health.

This clonotype was seen more than once but under ten times. The chain uses TRBV12-3 or TRBV12-4 and TRBJ2-5; 8 positions match TRBD1. The J segment lost 6 bases and the V segment lost 5 bases, leaving 8 bases of the junction unmatched. The CDR3 runs 14 residues. The chain's CDR3 is CASSQDRVGKTQYF. The CDR3 region has the DNA TGTGCCAGCAGTCAGGACAGGGTGGGGAAGACCCAGTACTTC.

The V call is TRBV7-2, the J call TRBJ2-3; 14 positions agree with TRBD2. With 5 bases clipped from V and 6 bases from J, the junction kept 7 bases outside the gene matches. CDR3 size: 16 residues. The V gene's germline CDR1 is SGHTA and CDR2 FQGNSA. This chain's CDR3 is CASSDGLAGGRDTQYF. As DNA, the CDR3 is TGTGCCAGCAGCGACGGACTAGCGGGGGGAAGGGATACGCAGTATTTT.

This clonotype appeared a few times. The chain employs TRBV6-1 and TRBJ2-7; 8 bases align to TRBD2. The J segment lost 0 bases and the V segment lost 5 bases, leaving 6 bases of the junction unmatched. The V gene's germline CDR1 is MNHNS and CDR2 SASEGT. The CDR3 length is 15 residues. The DNA for the CDR3 is TGTGCCAGCAGTCGGACTAGCATAAGCTCCTACGAGCAGTACGTC. Its protein is CASSRTSISSYEQYV.

This rearrangement joins TRBV10-3 to TRBJ2-5; D is possibly TRBD2 (5 bases). Germline CDR1 and CDR2: ENHRY and SYGVKD. This CDR3 has 11 amino acids. The V gene lost 11 bases and the J gene lost 5 bases, with 12 bases spanning the gap. Here the CDR3 DNA reads TGTGCCGTACAGCGGAGGGAGACCCAGTACTTC. It is translated as CAVQRRETQYF.

The J gene is TRBJ2-3, the V gene TRBV5-1; 8 positions agree with TRBD2. This CDR3 comprises 15 residues. Germline loops: CDR1 SGHRS, CDR2 YFSETQ. After removal of 7 bases from V and 1 base from J, the junction contained 8 bases not matched to a gene. The CDR3 nucleotides are TGCGCCAGCGGGCTTCCAGCGGGGGGCACAGATACGCAGTATTTT. Translated: CASGLPAGGTDTQYF.

This clonotype has just one count. V and J are TRBV7-8 and TRBJ2-3; maybe TRBD1 (6 bases). The CDR3 consists of 13 residues. CDR1 and CDR2 from the germline V gene are SGHVS and FQNEAQ. V was clipped by 4 bases and J by 9 bases, with 14 bases between them. The CDR3 region has the DNA TGTGCCAGCAGCTATAGTACAGGGCGAACGCAGTATTTT. Translated, it gives CASSYSTGRTQYF. The full variable domain, with the rest looked up from reference TRBV7-8 and TRBJ2-3, is GAGVSQSPRYKVAKRGQDVALRCDPISGHVSLFWYQQALGQGPEFLTYFQNEAQLDKSGLPSDRFFAERPEGSVSTLKIQRTQQEDSAVYLCASSYSTGRTQYFGPGTRLTVL.

This clonotype came up a few times. The J gene is TRBJ1-5, the V gene TRBV20-1, with no clear D. Per the germline V gene, CDR1 is DFQATT and CDR2 is SNEGSKA (reference sequence). This CDR3 region has 13 residues. Trimming took off 1 base at V and 7 bases at J, with 11 bases between the two ends. The CDR3 sequence is CSARAARGQPQHF. The CDR3 DNA reads TGCAGTGCTAGAGCCGCGCGAGGGCAGCCCCAGCATTTT.

The rearrangement links TRBV6-2 or TRBV6-3 to TRBJ2-1; maybe TRBD2 (6 bases). This CDR3 spans 13 amino acids. Germline V gene data show CDR1 as MNHEY and CDR2 as SVGEGT. Trimming shortened V by 7 bases and J by 10 bases, and 17 bases separated the two germline ends. CDR3 loop: CASKSGTPTEQFF. CDR3 nucleotides: TGTGCCAGCAAATCCGGGACTCCGACGGAGCAGTTCTTC.

The chain joins TRBV15 to TRBJ2-7; TRBD2 matches at 10 bases. CDR1 and CDR2 (germline): LNHNV, YYDKDF (reference sequence). CDR3 length: 15 amino acids. V was pared by 1 base and J by 6 bases, with 6 bases of the junction left unmatched. The CDR3 loop is CATSRVVSGGFEQYV. CDR3 in DNA: TGTGCCACCAGCAGAGTGGTTAGCGGGGGGTTCGAGCAGTACGTC.

Only a few counts were recorded for this clonotype. This sequence joins TRBV20-1 and TRBJ1-1; the D gene is possibly TRBD1 (6 bases). With 3 bases removed from V and 7 bases from J, the gap between germline ends came to 12 bases. The CDR3 covers 12 residues. Germline loops: CDR1 DFQATT, CDR2 SNEGSKA (reference sequence). CDR3 sequence reads: CSASGGAHEAFF. In nucleotides, the CDR3 is TGCAGTGCTAGCGGGGGGGCACATGAAGCTTTCTTT.

This clonotype was recorded many times. This chain uses TRBV5-1 with TRBJ2-7, with D possibly being TRBD1 (6 bases). Germline loops: CDR1 SGHRS, CDR2 YFSETQ. Trimming shortened V by 10 bases and J by 1 base, and 12 bases separated the two germline ends. CDR3 length: 12 residues. The DNA of the CDR3 is TGCGCCTCTCGGACAGTTTCCTACGAGCAGTACGTC. Residues: CASRTVSYEQYV.

A few counts support this clonotype. The chain combines TRBV5-1 with TRBJ2-5; D may be TRBD2 (6 bases). Trimming pared 4 bases from V and 1 base from J, leaving 8 bases between. Germline CDR1 SGHRS, CDR2 YFSETQ. The CDR3 length is 13 residues. In DNA, the CDR3 is TGCGCCAGCAGCACCGGGAGCCAAGAGACCCAGTACTTC. Its translation is CASSTGSQETQYF.

The CDR3 DNA reads TGCAGTGCTAGTGAGGCGAGCGGAGCGGGTGAAGCTTTCTTT. Translating gives CSASEASGAGEAFF. The chain has TRBV20-1 and TRBJ1-1, with unresolved D. This CDR3 is built from 14 residues. CDR1 is DFQATT, CDR2 SNEGSKA, per germline (reference sequence). With 3 bases removed from V and 7 bases from J, the gap between germline ends came to 18 bases.

This chain connects TRBV5-1 to TRBJ2-5; D gene ambiguous. Trimming shortened V by 3 bases and J by 1 base, and 10 bases separated the two germline ends. In germline, CDR1 is SGHRS, CDR2 YFSETQ. This CDR3 has 14 residues. The CDR3 DNA reads as TGCGCCAGCAGCTCTGGACGAACCCAAGAGACCCAGTACTTC. The encoded protein is CASSSGRTQETQYF.

This clonotype was found a few times. The rearrangement joins TRBV6-1 to TRBJ2-1; TRBD2 matches 8 bases. The V segment lost 6 bases and the J segment 2 bases; nucleotides outside the gene matches: 6. Germline V gene lookup returns CDR1 MNHNS and CDR2 SASEGT. This CDR3 is 15 amino acids long. This CDR3 is CASSRAGGTYNEQFF. The DNA of the CDR3 is TGTGCCAGCAGCCGCGCGGGGGGTACCTACAATGAGCAGTTCTTC.

This clonotype was seen more than once but under ten times. CDR3 amino acids: CASSFNPGTVNTEAFF. The DNA for the CDR3 is TGCGCCAGCAGCTTCAACCCCGGGACGGTGAACACTGAAGCTTTCTTT. The rearrangement uses TRBV5-1 and TRBJ1-1; D is perhaps TRBD1 (5 bases). CDR3 length: 16 residues. Germline-derived CDR1 and CDR2 are SGHRS and YFSETQ. Trimming took off 2 bases at V and 0 bases at J, with 14 bases between the two ends.

This clonotype was counted between two and nine times. The chain has TRBV29-1 and TRBJ2-7, with D possibly matching TRBD1 (5 bases). The V and J ends lost 4 bases and 0 bases respectively, with 7 bases between them. From germline, CDR1 is SQVTM and CDR2 ANQGSEA. The CDR3 loop spans 12 amino acids. The CDR3 protein is CSVADTSYEQYF. CDR3 coding DNA: TGCAGCGTTGCGGACACCTCCTACGAGCAGTACTTC.

The rearrangement uses TRBV28 and TRBJ1-2, with D possibly matching TRBD1 (5 bases). The germline V and J ends were trimmed by 5 bases and 0 bases, with 16 bases remaining between them. This CDR3 is built from 16 residues. In germline, CDR1 is MDHEN, CDR2 SYDVKM. DNA of the CDR3: TGTGCCAGCAGTCTGGGGGGGGTTAACTCTAACTATGGCTACACCTTC. This translates into CASSLGGVNSNYGYTF.

The chain uses TRBV29-1 and TRBJ2-1; 10 bases are shared with TRBD1. CDR1 and CDR2 from the germline V gene are SQVTM and ANQGSEA. This CDR3 region has 13 residues. With 6 bases clipped from V and 7 bases from J, the junction kept 6 bases outside the gene matches. CDR3 coding DNA: TGCAGCGTCACGGACAGGGGGATAAATGAGCAGTTCTTC. Residues: CSVTDRGINEQFF.

The J gene is TRBJ1-2, the V gene TRBV20-1; TRBD1 might be the D (5 bases). Germline-derived CDR1 and CDR2 are DFQATT and SNEGSKA (reference sequence). CDR3 length: 12 amino acids. Trimming took 6 bases from V and 2 from J, leaving 10 bases between them. The CDR3 loop reads CSASGANYGYTF. For the CDR3, the DNA is TGCAGTGCCAGCGGGGCAAACTATGGCTACACCTTC.

This chain connects TRBV2 to TRBJ2-2; 12 nucleotides align to TRBD1. The ends lost 4 bases at V and 6 bases at J; junction bases unmatched: 3. The CDR3 extends over 15 amino acids. CDR1 and CDR2 from the germline V gene are SNHLY and FYNNEI. This CDR3 reads CASSAGTGGPGELFF. The CDR3 nucleotides are TGTGCCAGCAGTGCCGGGACAGGGGGCCCCGGGGAGCTGTTTTTT. The complete variable domain, with remaining parts taken from reference TRBV2 and TRBJ2-2, reads EPEVTQTPSHQVTQMGQEVILRCVPISNHLYFYWYRQILGQKVEFLVSFYNNEISEKSEIFDDQFSVERPDGSNFTLKIRSTKLEDSAMYFCASSAGTGGPGELFFGEGSRLTVL.